The sequence of this TCR beta chain was determined in a study of T cells after yellow fever vaccination. Study-level information: The authors prepared low-cell-number fractions using SMART-Seq v4 Ultra Low Input.

TCRdb reprocessed the 5' RACE reads with MiXCR, giving one entry per CDR3 protein. The sample lists more than 300,000 distinct CDR3 sequences, around 7.3% occurring once. The CDR3 runs 11 residues. CDR1 DFQATT and CDR2 SNEGSKA come from the germline V gene (reference sequence). The V gene lost 6 bases and the J gene lost 2 bases, with 7 bases spanning the gap. This specimen consisted of PBMCs, obtained about 49 days after the first yellow fever vaccination. The gene calls are TRBV20-1 and TRBJ2-5; D ambiguous. The clonotype was recovered from a man aged 18 to 29 who received the YFV17D yellow fever vaccine. In nucleotides, the CDR3 is TGCAGTGCCCCTAAGCAAGAGACCCAGTACTTC. This gives the protein CSAPKQETQYF.